The 21 T cell receptor beta chains below come from one sample, sequenced in a study of cytomegalovirus exposure and HLA in healthy donors. PCR involved 60 Vbeta and 13 Jbeta primers. TCRdb's copy holds only in-frame clones and misses some; the assay was immunoSEQ multiplex PCR. The sample lists 70,000 to 95,000 clones; 70% to 80% were seen once. The sequenced sample consisted of PBMCs. The receptors originated from a man in his forties or fifties in good health and CMV-seronegative.

The rearrangement links TRBV7-5 to TRBJ2-7; TRBD2, the table's D call, lacks a check against the DNA. TRBV7-5 is a recognized pseudogene. The CDR3 sequence is 18 residues long. CDR3 nucleotide sequence: TGTGTCAGAAGCTTTTTACCTGAAAGACTAGCGGGAACCTACGAGCAGTACTTC. As protein: CVRSFLPERLAGTYEQYF.

This sequence joins TRBV16 and TRBJ1-1; TRBD1 matches at 9 bases. Germline trimming cut 5 bases from V and 5 bases from J; bases unmatched to any gene: 9. Germline-derived CDR1 and CDR2 are KGHSY and FQNENV. The CDR3 extends over 15 amino acids. CDR3 in DNA: TGTGCCAGCAGCAGGACCGGGACAGGGAGGACTGAAGCTTTCTTT. Protein: CASSRTGTGRTEAFF. Full variable domain (rest looked up from reference TRBV16 and TRBJ1-1): GEEVAQTPKHLVRGEGQKAKLYCAPIKGHSYVFWYQQVLKNEFKFLISFQNENVFDETGMPKERFSAKCLPNSPCSLEIQATKLEDSAVYFCASSRTGTGRTEAFFGQGTRLTVV.

The V and J genes are TRBV2 and TRBJ2-7; 7 nucleotides match TRBD2. Per the germline V gene, CDR1 is SNHLY and CDR2 is FYNNEI. This CDR3 region has 14 residues. The ends lost 4 bases at V and 5 bases at J; junction bases unmatched: 8. CDR3 in DNA: TGTGCCAGCAGTGGTTTCAGCAGCGGGGACGAGCAGTACTTC. Translated, it gives CASSGFSSGDEQYF.

The rearrangement uses TRBV6-1 and TRBJ1-1; D perhaps matches TRBD1 (6 bases). The ends were cut back, 10 bases at V and 5 bases at J, with 20 bases in the middle. The length of the CDR3 is 14 residues. Germline V lookup: CDR1 MNHNS, CDR2 SASEGT. The CDR3 loop reads CATGRAGAGTEAFF. CDR3 nucleotides: TGTGCCACCGGACGTGCGGGGGCAGGAACTGAAGCTTTCTTT.

The chain has TRBV4-2 and TRBJ2-3; TRBD2 matches 8 bases. CDR1 and CDR2 (germline): LGHNA, YNFKEQ. With 3 bases clipped from V and 4 bases from J, the junction kept 12 bases outside the gene matches. This CDR3 is built from 17 residues. CDR3 bases: TGTGCCAGCAGCCATGAATCGGGGGGGCTGCCCTCAGATACGCAGTATTTT. Translating gives CASSHESGGLPSDTQYF.

CDR3 region: CASGLAGTDTQYF. The CDR3 coding sequence is TGTGCCAGCGGACTAGCGGGGACAGATACGCAGTATTTT. V gene TRBV7-2 combines with J gene TRBJ2-3, with 12 bases that match TRBD2. This CDR3 contains 13 residues. Germline CDR1 is SGHTA and CDR2 is FQGNSA. V was pared by 8 bases and J by 3 bases, with 0 bases of the junction left unmatched. Together with reference TRBV7-2 and TRBJ2-3, the CDR3 gives the full variable domain: GAGVSQSPSNKVTEKGKDVELRCDPISGHTALYWYRQSLGQGLEFLIYFQGNSAPDKSGLPSDRFSAERTGGSVSTLTIQRTQQEDSAVYLCASGLAGTDTQYFGPGTRLTVL.

Judged by abundance, this clone is medium-sized. The chain is built from TRBV6-5 and TRBJ1-2; D gene unclear. The CDR3 has 13 residues. Germline CDR1 and CDR2: MNHEY and SVGAGI. Deletions cut 0 bases from V and 8 bases from J, with 10 bases between. For the CDR3, the DNA is TGTGCCAGCAGTTACTCGCAGTCGTGGGGCTACACCTTC. Protein product: CASSYSQSWGYTF.

The chain employs TRBV29-1 and TRBJ1-2; tentatively, D is TRBD1 (5 bases). Between the trimmed V and J ends, which lost 6 bases and 4 bases, there was a span of 15 bases. CDR3 length: 13 residues. Germline-derived CDR1 and CDR2 are SQVTM and ANQGSEA. The CDR3 DNA is TGCAGCGTCCTGGGTGGGGGGAGCTATGGCTACACCTTC. Translating gives CSVLGGGSYGYTF.

This chain links TRBV11-1 with TRBJ2-5, with a tentative D call TRBD1 (5 bases). V lost 2 bases to trimming and J lost 2 bases, with 15 bases between them. The CDR3 totals 16 residues. Per the germline V gene, CDR1 is SGHAT and CDR2 is FQDESV (reference sequence). Written as DNA, the CDR3 is TGTGCCAGCAGCTTAATGTCAGGGCTGGTACAAGAGACCCAGTACTTC. Translation: CASSLMSGLVQETQYF.

This clone was observed a single time. V is TRBV28 and J is TRBJ2-3; the D gene is possibly TRBD2 (5 bases). Germline CDR1 reads MDHEN; CDR2 reads SYDVKM. The germline V and J ends were trimmed by 6 bases and 6 bases, with 19 bases remaining between them. The CDR3 has 15 amino acids. The CDR3 DNA sequence: TGTGCCAGCAGGCCCGTGGAGGTGGGAAGGGATACGCAGTATTTT. The encoded protein is CASRPVEVGRDTQYF. Supplemented by reference TRBV28 and TRBJ2-3, the full variable domain reads DVKVTQSSRYLVKRTGEKVFLECVQDMDHENMFWYRQDPGLGLRLIYFSYDVKMKEKGDIPEGYSVSREKKERFSLILESASTNQTSMYLCASRPVEVGRDTQYFGPGTRLTVL.

CDR3 nucleotide sequence: TGTGCCAGCAGCGGGACAGATTATAGCAATCAGCCCCAGCATTTT. Its protein is CASSGTDYSNQPQHF. V and J are TRBV6-1 and TRBJ1-5; TRBD1 agrees at 7 bases. Germline assignment: CDR1 MNHNS and CDR2 SASEGT. J was trimmed by 0 bases and V by 6 bases; bases with no gene match: 5. This CDR3 comprises 15 residues.

V is TRBV5-1 and J is TRBJ1-1; D perhaps matches TRBD1 (6 bases). The germline gives CDR1 SGHRS, CDR2 YFSETQ. The CDR3 is 14 residues long. Deletions cut 4 bases from V and 5 bases from J, with 15 bases between. The CDR3 reads CASSDQGYGTEAFF. CDR3 sequence (DNA): TGCGCCAGCAGCGACCAGGGGTATGGGACTGAAGCTTTCTTT.

The gene calls are TRBV19 and TRBJ1-5; a weak D match, TRBD1 (5 bases). CDR1 and CDR2 (germline): LNHDA, SQIVND (reference sequence). The CDR3 length is 16 residues. Trimming stripped 7 bases from V and 3 bases from J, with 19 bases between. The CDR3 loop reads CASTPGGGPPNQPQHF. In DNA, the CDR3 is TGTGCCAGTACCCCCGGGGGGGGTCCCCCCAATCAGCCCCAGCATTTT.

In this sample, this clone turned up a few times. The rearrangement links TRBV6-1 to TRBJ1-6; D might be TRBD1 (5 bases). CDR3 length: 15 amino acids. V dropped 6 bases and J dropped 5 bases, with 14 bases sitting between them. Germline V gene lookup returns CDR1 MNHNS and CDR2 SASEGT. DNA for the CDR3: TGTGCCAGCAGCCCACTCGGGGGGAATAATTCACCCCTCCACTTT. It yields the protein CASSPLGGNNSPLHF.

V gene TRBV29-1 combines with J gene TRBJ1-2, with unresolved D. The CDR3 is made up of 12 amino acids. Germline assignment: CDR1 SQVTM and CDR2 ANQGSEA. Trimming shortened V by 1 base and J by 8 bases, and 11 bases separated the two germline ends. CDR3 amino acids: CSVEGGAEGYTF. The CDR3 DNA is TGCAGCGTTGAAGGAGGCGCGGAGGGCTACACCTTC.

This chain links TRBV5-1 with TRBJ1-2; D is unresolved. Trimming pared 5 bases from V and 4 bases from J, leaving 12 bases between. The germline V gene encodes CDR1 SGHRS and CDR2 YFSETQ. The CDR3 is 13 amino acids. DNA of the CDR3: TGCGCCAGCAGTCTCGAGGGCTCCTATGGCTACACCTTC. Residues: CASSLEGSYGYTF.

V and J are TRBV14 and TRBJ2-1, with unresolved D. V dropped 0 bases and J dropped 1 base, with 10 bases sitting between them. The germline CDR1 and CDR2 sequences are SGHDN and FVKESK. This CDR3 is built from 16 residues. CDR3 nucleotide sequence: TGTGCCAGCAGCCAAGATGAAACAGATTCCTACAATGAGCAGTTCTTC. This sequence encodes CASSQDETDSYNEQFF.

J is TRBJ1-2 and V is TRBV2, with TRBD1 matching over 7 bases. V was pared by 5 bases and J by 6 bases, with 6 bases of the junction left unmatched. Per the germline V gene, CDR1 is SNHLY and CDR2 is FYNNEI. The CDR3 covers 13 residues. CDR3 DNA sequence: TGTGCCAGCAGTCTAACCGGGACAGATGGCTACACCTTC. Its protein product is CASSLTGTDGYTF.

The CDR3 nucleotides are TGCGCCAGCAGCTTGGTACTAGCGGGGGGGCCTCAGACCCAGTACTTC. Translated, it gives CASSLVLAGGPQTQYF. The chain carries TRBV5-1 and TRBJ2-5; 13 bases line up with TRBD2. The CDR3 totals 16 residues. The germline V gene encodes CDR1 SGHRS and CDR2 YFSETQ. V gave up 0 bases and J gave up 6 bases; unmatched junction bases: 5.

This CDR3 is CASSESAGWEDEAFF. DNA of the CDR3: TGTGCCAGCAGTGAATCCGCGGGGTGGGAGGATGAAGCTTTCTTT. J is TRBJ1-1 and V is TRBV6-1; D is unresolved. The V gene's germline CDR1 is MNHNS and CDR2 SASEGT. The V end lost 2 bases, the J end lost 7 bases, and 17 bases lay between the germline ends. The CDR3 loop spans 15 amino acids.

V and J are TRBV10-3 and TRBJ1-5, with no clear D. Trimming stripped 6 bases from V and 4 bases from J, with 10 bases between. This CDR3 has 13 amino acids. Germline V lookup: CDR1 ENHRY, CDR2 SYGVKD. This chain's CDR3 is CAIRGSQNQPQHF. In nucleotides, the CDR3 is TGTGCCATCAGGGGCAGCCAGAATCAGCCCCAGCATTTT.